This TCR beta chain was sequenced for a study of radiation and T cells in renal cell carcinoma. Findings of the study overall: From baseline, blood top tumor clonotypes peaked at 2 weeks post-radiation.

Produced via immunoSEQ multiplex PCR; TCRdb's table is partial and in-frame only. The data contain around 140,000 clones, approximately 86% of them seen just once; the ten biggest clones take up 15% to 20%. Remarks on this clone: Antigen unknown.

As for time point: blood 4 weeks post-SBRT, at nephrectomy. Indicated treatment: 15 Gy SBRT to primary tumor, nephrectomy 4 weeks later. After SBRT, blood was collected at 2 and 4 weeks, plus baseline. CDR1 is SNHLY and CDR2 is FYNNEI in the germline V gene. Trimming took 3 bases from V and 15 from J, leaving 12 bases between them. This CDR3 has 11 residues. This receptor was obtained from a woman in her 50s with renal cell carcinoma. The V gene is TRBV2, the J gene TRBJ2-1; D gene ambiguous. The input for sequencing was blood, taken from a patient whose treatment included radiotherapy and nephrectomy. The CDR3 nucleotides read TGTGCCAGCAGTGATTGGCAGGTTCCGTTCTTC. This encodes CASSDWQVPFF.